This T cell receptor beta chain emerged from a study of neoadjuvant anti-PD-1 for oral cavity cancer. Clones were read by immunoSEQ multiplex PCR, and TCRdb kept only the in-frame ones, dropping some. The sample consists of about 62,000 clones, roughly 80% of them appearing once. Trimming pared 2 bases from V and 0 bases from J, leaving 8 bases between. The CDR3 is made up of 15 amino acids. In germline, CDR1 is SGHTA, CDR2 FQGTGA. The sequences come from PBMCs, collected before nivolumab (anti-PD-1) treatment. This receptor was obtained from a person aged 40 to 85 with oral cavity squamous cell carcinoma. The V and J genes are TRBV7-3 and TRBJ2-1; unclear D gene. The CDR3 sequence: CASSLFKGSYNEQFF. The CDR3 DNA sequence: TGTGCCAGCAGCTTATTCAAGGGCTCCTACAATGAGCAGTTCTTC.